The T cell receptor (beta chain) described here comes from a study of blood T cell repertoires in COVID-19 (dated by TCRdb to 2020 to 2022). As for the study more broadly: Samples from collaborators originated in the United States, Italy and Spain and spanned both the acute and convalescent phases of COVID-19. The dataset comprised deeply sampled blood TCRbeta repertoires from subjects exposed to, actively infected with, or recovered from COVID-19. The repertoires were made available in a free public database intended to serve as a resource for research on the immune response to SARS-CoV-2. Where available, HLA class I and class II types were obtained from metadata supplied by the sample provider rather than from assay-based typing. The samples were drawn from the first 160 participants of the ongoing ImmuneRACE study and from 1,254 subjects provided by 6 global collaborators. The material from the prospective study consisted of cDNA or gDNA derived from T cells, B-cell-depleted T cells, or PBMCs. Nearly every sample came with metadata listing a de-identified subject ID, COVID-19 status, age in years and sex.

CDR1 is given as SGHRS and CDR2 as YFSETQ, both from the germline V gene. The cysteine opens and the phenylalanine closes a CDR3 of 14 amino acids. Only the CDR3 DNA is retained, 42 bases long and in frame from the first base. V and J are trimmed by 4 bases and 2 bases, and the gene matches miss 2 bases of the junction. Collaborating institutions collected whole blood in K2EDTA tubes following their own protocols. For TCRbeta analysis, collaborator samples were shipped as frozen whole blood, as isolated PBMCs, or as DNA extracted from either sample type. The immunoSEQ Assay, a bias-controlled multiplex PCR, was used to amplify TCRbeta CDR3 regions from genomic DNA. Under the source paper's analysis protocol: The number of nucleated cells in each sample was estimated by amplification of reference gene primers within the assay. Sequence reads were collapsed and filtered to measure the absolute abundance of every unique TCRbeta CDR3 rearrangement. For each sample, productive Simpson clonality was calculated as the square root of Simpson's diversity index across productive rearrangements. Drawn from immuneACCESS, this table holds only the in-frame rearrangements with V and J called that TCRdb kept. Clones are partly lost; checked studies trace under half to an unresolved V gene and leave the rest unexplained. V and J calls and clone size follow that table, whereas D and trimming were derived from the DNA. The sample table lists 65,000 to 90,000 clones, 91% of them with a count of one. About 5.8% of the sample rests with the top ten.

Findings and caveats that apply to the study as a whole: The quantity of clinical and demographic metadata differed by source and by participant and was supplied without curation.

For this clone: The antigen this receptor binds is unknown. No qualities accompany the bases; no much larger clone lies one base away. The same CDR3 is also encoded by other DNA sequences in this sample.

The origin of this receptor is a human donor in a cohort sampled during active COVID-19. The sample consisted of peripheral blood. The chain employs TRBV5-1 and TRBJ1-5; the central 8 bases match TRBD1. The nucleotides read TGCGCCAGCAGCCCGGGACAGGGCAATCAGCCCCAGCATTTT. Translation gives CASSPGQGNQPQHF.